This T cell receptor beta chain was obtained from a study of OX40 agonist ivuxolimab in advanced cancers. Points from the study as a whole: In a subset of nonresponders, normalized T-cell clonal expansion was also low. CD4+ T cells averaged fewer expanded clones than CD8+ T cells.

On this clone: As yet, its antigen is unknown.

Clones were read by immunoSEQ multiplex PCR, and TCRdb kept only the in-frame ones, dropping some. The sample consists of tens of thousands of clones, approximately 91% of them appearing once. This CDR3 is 15 amino acids long. CDR1 is LNHDA, CDR2 SQIVND, per germline (reference sequence). Between the trimmed V and J ends, which lost 2 bases and 5 bases, there was a span of 12 bases. The chain carries TRBV19 and TRBJ1-4; a weak D match, TRBD1 (5 bases). The receptor was derived from an adult with an advanced solid tumor such as melanoma, head and neck, liver or kidney cancer. The sequenced sample was CD4+ or CD8+ T cells sorted from blood, obtained in a trial of the OX40 agonist ivuxolimab. The CDR3 sequence is CASSIRRGGNEKLFF. CDR3 nucleotide sequence: TGTGCCAGTAGTATAAGAAGGGGAGGGAATGAAAAACTGTTTTTT.